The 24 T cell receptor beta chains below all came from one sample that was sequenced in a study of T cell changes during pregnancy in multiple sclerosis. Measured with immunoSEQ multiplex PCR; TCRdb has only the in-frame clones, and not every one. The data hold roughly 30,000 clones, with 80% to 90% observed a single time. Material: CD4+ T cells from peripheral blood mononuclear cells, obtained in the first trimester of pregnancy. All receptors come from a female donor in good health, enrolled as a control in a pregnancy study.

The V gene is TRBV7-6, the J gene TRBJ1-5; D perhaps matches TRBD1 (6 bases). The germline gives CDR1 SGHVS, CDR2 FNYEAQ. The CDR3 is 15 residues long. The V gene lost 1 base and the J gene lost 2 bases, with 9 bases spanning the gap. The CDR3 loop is CASSLGTAGNQPQHF. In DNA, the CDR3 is TGTGCCAGCAGCTTAGGGACAGCCGGCAATCAGCCCCAGCATTTT.

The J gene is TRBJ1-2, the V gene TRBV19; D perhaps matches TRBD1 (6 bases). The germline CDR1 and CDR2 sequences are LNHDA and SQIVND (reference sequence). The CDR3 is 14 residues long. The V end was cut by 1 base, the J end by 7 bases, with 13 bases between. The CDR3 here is CASSIGQGLGGYTF. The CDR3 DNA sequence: TGTGCCAGTAGTATAGGTCAGGGGCTGGGTGGCTACACCTTC.

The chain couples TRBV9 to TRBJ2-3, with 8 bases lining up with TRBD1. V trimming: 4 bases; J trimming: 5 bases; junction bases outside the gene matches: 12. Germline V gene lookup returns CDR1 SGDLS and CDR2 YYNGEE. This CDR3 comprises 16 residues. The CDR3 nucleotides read TGTGCCAGCAGCCCTCGGACAGGGACAACGGGAGATACGCAGTATTTT. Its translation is CASSPRTGTTGDTQYF.

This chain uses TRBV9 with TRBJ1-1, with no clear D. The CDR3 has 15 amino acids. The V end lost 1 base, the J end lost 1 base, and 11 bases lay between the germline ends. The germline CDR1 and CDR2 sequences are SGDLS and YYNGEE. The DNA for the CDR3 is TGTGCCAGCAGCGTACACCCCACGGGGAACACTGAAGCTTTCTTT. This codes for CASSVHPTGNTEAFF.

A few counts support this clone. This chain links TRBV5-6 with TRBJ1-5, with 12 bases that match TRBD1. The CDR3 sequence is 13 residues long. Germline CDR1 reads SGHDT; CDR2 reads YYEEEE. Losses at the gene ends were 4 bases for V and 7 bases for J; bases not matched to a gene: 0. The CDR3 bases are TGTGCCAGCAGCGGGACAGGGGGCCAGCCCCAGCATTTT. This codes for CASSGTGGQPQHF.

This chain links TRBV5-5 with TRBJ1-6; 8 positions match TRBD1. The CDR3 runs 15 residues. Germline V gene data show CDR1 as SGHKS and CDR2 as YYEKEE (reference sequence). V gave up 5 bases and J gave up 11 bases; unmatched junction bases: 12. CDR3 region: CASRYTGTGEPPLHF. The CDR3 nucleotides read TGTGCCAGCAGATACACCGGGACAGGTGAACCACCCCTCCACTTT.

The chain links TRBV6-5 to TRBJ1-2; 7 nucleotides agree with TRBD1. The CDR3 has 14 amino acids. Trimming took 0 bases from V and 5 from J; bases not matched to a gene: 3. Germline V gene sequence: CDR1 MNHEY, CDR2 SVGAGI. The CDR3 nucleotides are TGTGCCAGCAGTTACTCCCAGGGGGAATATGGCTACACCTTC. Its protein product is CASSYSQGEYGYTF.

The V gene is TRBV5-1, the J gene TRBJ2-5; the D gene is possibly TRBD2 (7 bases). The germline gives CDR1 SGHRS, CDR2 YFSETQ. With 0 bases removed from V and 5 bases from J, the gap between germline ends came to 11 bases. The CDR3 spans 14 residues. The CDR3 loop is CASSLVGGAETQYF. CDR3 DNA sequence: TGCGCCAGCAGCTTGGTGGGGGGGGCGGAGACCCAGTACTTC. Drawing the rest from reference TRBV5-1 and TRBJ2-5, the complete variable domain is KAGVTQTPRYLIKTRGQQVTLSCSPISGHRSVSWYQQTPGQGLQFLFEYFSETQRNKGNFPGRFSGRQFSNSRSEMNVSTLELGDSALYLCASSLVGGAETQYFGPGTRLLVL.

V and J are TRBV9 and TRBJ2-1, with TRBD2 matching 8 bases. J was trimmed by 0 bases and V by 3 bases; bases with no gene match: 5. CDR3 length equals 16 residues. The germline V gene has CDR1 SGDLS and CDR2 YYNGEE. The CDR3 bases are TGTGCCAGCAGCGCCGGGGGGGTGAGCTCCTACAATGAGCAGTTCTTC. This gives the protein CASSAGGVSSYNEQFF.

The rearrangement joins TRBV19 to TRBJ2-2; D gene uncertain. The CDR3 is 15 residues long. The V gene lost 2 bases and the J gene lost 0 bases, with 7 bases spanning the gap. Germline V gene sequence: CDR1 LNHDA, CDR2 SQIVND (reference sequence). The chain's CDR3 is CASSIYRSNTGELFF. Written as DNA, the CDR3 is TGTGCCAGTAGTATATATAGATCGAACACCGGGGAGCTGTTTTTT.

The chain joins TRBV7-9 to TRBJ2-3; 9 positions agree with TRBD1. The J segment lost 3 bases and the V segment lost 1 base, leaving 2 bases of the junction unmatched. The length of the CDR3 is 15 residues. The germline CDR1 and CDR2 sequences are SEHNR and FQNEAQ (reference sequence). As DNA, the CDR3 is TGTGCCAGCAGCTTAGGGACAGGGGCAACAGATACGCAGTATTTT. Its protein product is CASSLGTGATDTQYF.

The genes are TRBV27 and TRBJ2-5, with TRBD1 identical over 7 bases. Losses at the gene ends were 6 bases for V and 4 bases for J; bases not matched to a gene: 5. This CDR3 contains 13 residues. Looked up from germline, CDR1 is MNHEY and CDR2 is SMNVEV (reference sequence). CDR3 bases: TGTGCCAGCAGGCCAACAGGGGTAGAGACCCAGTACTTC. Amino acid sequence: CASRPTGVETQYF.

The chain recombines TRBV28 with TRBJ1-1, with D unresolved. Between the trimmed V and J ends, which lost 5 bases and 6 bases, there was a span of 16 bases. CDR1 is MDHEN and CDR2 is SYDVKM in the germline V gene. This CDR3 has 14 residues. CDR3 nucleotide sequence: TGTGCCAGCAGTACTCCCGCCGTCAGGTCTGAAGCTTTCTTT. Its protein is CASSTPAVRSEAFF.

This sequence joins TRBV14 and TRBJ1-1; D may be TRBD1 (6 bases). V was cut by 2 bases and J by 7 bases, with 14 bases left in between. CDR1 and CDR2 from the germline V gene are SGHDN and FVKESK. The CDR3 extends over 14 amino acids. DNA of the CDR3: TGTGCCAGCAGCCAAATGGGGGCGGGCTTTGAAGCTTTCTTT. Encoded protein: CASSQMGAGFEAFF.

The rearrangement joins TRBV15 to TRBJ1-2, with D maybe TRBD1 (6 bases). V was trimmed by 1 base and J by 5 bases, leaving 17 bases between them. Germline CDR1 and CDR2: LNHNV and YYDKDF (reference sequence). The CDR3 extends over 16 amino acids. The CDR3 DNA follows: TGTGCCACCAGCAGAGTCGCAGTTTGGGGGCCGTATGGCTACACCTTC. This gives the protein CATSRVAVWGPYGYTF.

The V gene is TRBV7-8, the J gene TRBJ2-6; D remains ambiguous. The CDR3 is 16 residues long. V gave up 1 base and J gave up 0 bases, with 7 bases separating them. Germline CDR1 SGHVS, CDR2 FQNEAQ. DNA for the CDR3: TGTGCCAGCAGCTTAGTACGGAGCTCTGGGGCCAACGTCCTGACTTTC. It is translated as CASSLVRSSGANVLTF.

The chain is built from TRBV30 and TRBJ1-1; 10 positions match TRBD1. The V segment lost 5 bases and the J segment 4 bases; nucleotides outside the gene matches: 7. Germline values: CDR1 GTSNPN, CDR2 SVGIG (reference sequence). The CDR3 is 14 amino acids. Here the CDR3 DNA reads TGTGCCTGGTCGACAGGGGGCTCATCCACTGAAGCTTTCTTT. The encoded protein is CAWSTGGSSTEAFF.

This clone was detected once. The CDR3 reads CASRVTGTDTQYF. The CDR3 DNA follows: TGTGCCAGCAGGGTGACAGGGACAGATACGCAGTATTTT. The chain links TRBV6-5 to TRBJ2-3, with 7 bases identical to TRBD1. The CDR3 length is 13 residues. The V and J ends lost 6 bases and 3 bases, in that order; junction bases with no gene match: 3. Germline-derived CDR1 and CDR2 are MNHEY and SVGAGI.

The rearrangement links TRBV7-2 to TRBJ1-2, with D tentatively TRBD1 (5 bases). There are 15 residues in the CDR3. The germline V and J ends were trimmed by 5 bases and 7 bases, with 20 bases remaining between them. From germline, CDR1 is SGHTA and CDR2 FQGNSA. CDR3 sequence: CASSTTSDIPLGYTF. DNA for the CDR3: TGTGCCAGCAGCACTACCTCGGACATCCCCCTTGGCTACACCTTC.

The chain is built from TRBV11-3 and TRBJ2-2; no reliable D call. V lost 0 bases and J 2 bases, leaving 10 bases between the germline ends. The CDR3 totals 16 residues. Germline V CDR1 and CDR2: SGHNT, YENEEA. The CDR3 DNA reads TGTGCCAGCAGCTTAGATTGGCAGATTAACACCGGGGAGCTGTTTTTT. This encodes CASSLDWQINTGELFF.

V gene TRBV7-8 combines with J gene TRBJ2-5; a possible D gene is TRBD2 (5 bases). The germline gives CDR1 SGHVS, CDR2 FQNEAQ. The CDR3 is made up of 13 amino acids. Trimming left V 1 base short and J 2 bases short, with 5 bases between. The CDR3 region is CASSLGTQETQYF. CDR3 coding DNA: TGTGCCAGCAGCTTAGGGACTCAAGAGACCCAGTACTTC.

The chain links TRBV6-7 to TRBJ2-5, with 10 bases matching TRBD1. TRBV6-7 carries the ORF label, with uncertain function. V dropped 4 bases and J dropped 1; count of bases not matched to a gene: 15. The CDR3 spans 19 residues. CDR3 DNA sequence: TGTGCCAGCAGTTTTCACAAGTCGACAGGGGGCGATTCCCAAGAGACCCAGTACTTC. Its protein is CASSFHKSTGGDSQETQYF.

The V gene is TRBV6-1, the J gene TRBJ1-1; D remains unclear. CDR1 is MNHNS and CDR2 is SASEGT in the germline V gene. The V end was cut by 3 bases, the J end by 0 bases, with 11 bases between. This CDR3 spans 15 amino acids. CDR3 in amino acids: CASSDRGLMNTEAFF. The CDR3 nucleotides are TGTGCCAGCAGTGATCGAGGGCTAATGAACACTGAAGCTTTCTTT.

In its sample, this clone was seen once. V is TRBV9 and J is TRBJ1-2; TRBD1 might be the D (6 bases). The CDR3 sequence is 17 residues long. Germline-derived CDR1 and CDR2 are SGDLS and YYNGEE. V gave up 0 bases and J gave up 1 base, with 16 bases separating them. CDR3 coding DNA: TGTGCCAGCAGCGTAGATATTCAGGGAGGGGGTAACTATGGCTACACCTTC. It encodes CASSVDIQGGGNYGYTF.